This T cell receptor beta chain was identified during a study of blood T cell repertoires in COVID-19. Recruitment covered some 25 US areas and drew participants whose ages spanned roughly 18 to 100 years. Cohorts were determined from participant-reported clinical history. Individuals in the exposed group had encountered a COVID-19 case within 2 weeks preceding study entry. CDR1 is MDHEN and CDR2 is SYDVKM in the germline V gene. V shed 6 bases, J shed 1 base, and the junction held 8 bases outside the gene matches. CDR3 size: 16 residues. Here immunoSEQ multiplex PCR was the method, and the copy in TCRdb shows in-frame clones only, minus some. The data show some 190,000 clones, with about 80% seen just once and around 15% held by the top ten.

The gene calls are TRBV28 and TRBJ1-2; 10 nucleotides align to TRBD1. This clonotype originated in a man between 60 and 75 years old who had been exposed to COVID-19. Sequencing input: PBMCs or T cells enriched from blood (not recorded which). The CDR3 nucleotides are TGTGCCAGCAGCTCCTTAAGGACAGGGGGTAACTATGGCTACACCTTC. It yields the protein CASSSLRTGGNYGYTF.